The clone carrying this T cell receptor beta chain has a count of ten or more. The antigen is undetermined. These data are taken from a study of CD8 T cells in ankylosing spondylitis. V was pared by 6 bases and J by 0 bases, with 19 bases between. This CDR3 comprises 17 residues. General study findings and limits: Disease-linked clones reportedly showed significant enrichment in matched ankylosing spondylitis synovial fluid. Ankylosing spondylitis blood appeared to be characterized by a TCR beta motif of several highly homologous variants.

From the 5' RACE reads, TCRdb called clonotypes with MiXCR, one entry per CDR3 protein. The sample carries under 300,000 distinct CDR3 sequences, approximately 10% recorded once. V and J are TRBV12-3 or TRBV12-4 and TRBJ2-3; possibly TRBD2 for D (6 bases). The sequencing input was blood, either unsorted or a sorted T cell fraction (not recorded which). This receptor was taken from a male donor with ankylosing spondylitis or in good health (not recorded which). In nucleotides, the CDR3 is TGTGCCAGCAGACAAAGGGAGCTAGCGTCTAGCACAGATACGCAGTATTTT. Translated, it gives CASRQRELASSTDTQYF.